This is a list of T cell receptor beta chains from one sample in a study of cytomegalovirus exposure and HLA in healthy donors. Here immunoSEQ multiplex PCR was the method, and the copy in TCRdb shows in-frame clones only, minus some. The sample yields tens of thousands of clones, approximately 80% seen once. Sequenced material: PBMCs. Receptors originate from a female donor in good health and CMV-seronegative. Each CDR3 is given with its conserved first and last residue. A D gene is named only where the DNA matches it firmly. Clone size is not always given. Where it is, it says once, few, many or a class for expanded clones.

size,D,J,V,DNA,CDR3
few,TRBD2,TRBJ2-1,TRBV25-1,TGTGCCAGCAGTCCCCAGTGGGGGGCGGGGGGGCTCAATGAGCAGTTCTTC,CASSPQWGAGGLNEQFF
.,.,TRBJ1-5,TRBV7-2,TGTGCCAGCAGCTTAGTTTCCTCCGGGGATCAGCCCCAGCATTTT,CASSLVSSGDQPQHF
once,TRBD1,TRBJ1-5,TRBV19,TGTGCCAGTAGTCAGATACGACAGGGGGCATGGCAGCCCCAGCATTTT,CASSQIRQGAWQPQHF
few,TRBD1,TRBJ1-2,TRBV6-5,TGTGCCAGTCGACAGGGGACGCTGGCCACGTATGGCTACACCTTC,CASRQGTLATYGYTF
.,.,TRBJ2-1,TRBV6-5,TGTGCCAGCAGACCACCCGGGGCCTACAATGAGCAGTTCTTC,CASRPPGAYNEQFF
.,TRBD2,TRBJ2-3,TRBV6-6,TGTGCCAGCCTAAATATTCTAGCGGGGGGGCAAAATACGCAATATTTT,CASLNILAGGQNTQYF
.,TRBD1,TRBJ1-1,TRBV5-4,TGTGCCAGCAGCTTGTCGGGGACAGAGGAAGCTTTCTTT,CASSLSGTEEAFF
.,.,TRBJ1-5,TRBV5-5,TGTGCCAGCAGCTTGTCCGGGGATCAGCCCCAGCATTTT,CASSLSGDQPQHF
few,.,TRBJ1-4,TRBV18,TGTGCCAGCTCACCAGGGCTTCAAGAAAAACTGTTTTTT,CASSPGLQEKLFF
.,TRBD1,TRBJ2-2,TRBV15,TGTGCCACCAGCAGAGGGACAGGGGAAGCCGGGGAGCTGTTTTTT,CATSRGTGEAGELFF
.,.,TRBJ1-2,TRBV7-9,TGTGCCAGCAGCTTTTCTGGGCTTTGTAGCTACACCTTC,CASSFSGLCSYTF
few,.,TRBJ2-3,TRBV18,TGTGCCAGCTCACCATTATCGGTTTCTAGCACAGATACGCAGTATTTT,CASSPLSVSSTDTQYF
.,.,TRBJ2-1,TRBV9,TGTGCCAGCAGCGTAGACACAACCAAAGTCAATGAGCAGTTCTTC,CASSVDTTKVNEQFF
.,.,TRBJ2-2,TRBV4-3,TGCGCCAGCAGCCAAGTTGTAGGGGATCAATTGTTTTTT,CASSQVVGDQLFF
.,.,TRBJ2-6,TRBV7-9,TGTGCCAGCAGGGCCGTTGGGGCCAACGTCCTGACTTTC,CASRAVGANVLTF
.,.,TRBJ1-2,TRBV7-9,TGTGCCAGCAGCCGACAAGGAGGCTACACCTTC,CASSRQGGYTF
.,TRBD1,TRBJ2-1,TRBV7-3,TGTGCCAGCAGCTTAAACCAGGGGGCCTACAATGAGCAGTTCTTC,CASSLNQGAYNEQFF
.,.,TRBJ2-3,TRBV5-1,TGCGCCAGCAGCTCGGTCCGGGCCGAGCGGGATACGCAGTATTTT,CASSSVRAERDTQYF
.,TRBD1,TRBJ1-4,TRBV15,TGTGCCACCAGCAGAGATCGGGCACAGGGGCTGGTCGAAAAACTGTTTTTT,CATSRDRAQGLVEKLFF
.,TRBD1,TRBJ1-2,TRBV10-3,TGTGCCATCAGTGAGTCCCAGGGGGTTGCCGGCTACACCTTC,CAISESQGVAGYTF
few,TRBD2,TRBJ2-5,TRBV7-2,TGTGCCAGCAGCTTACCGGGGACTAGCCCCAAACAAGAGACCCAGTACTTC,CASSLPGTSPKQETQYF
few,TRBD1,TRBJ2-5,TRBV29-1,TGCAGCGCTAGGACAGGGGGACGGGAGACCCAGTACTTC,CSARTGGRETQYF
.,.,TRBJ2-7,TRBV5-6,TGTGCCAGCAGCTTGCAACGGACAAACTACGAGCAGTACTTC,CASSLQRTNYEQYF
.,TRBD1,TRBJ1-6,TRBV6-6,TGTGCCAGCGGATCGGGACAGGGGGATTCACCCCTCCACTTT,CASGSGQGDSPLHF
.,.,TRBJ1-1,TRBV2,TGTGCCAGCAACAGAGGGGGTAGCATGAACACTGAAGCTTTCTTT,CASNRGGSMNTEAFF
.,.,TRBJ2-7,TRBV4-1,TGCGCCAGCAGCCAAGATCGGGCCGGGGTCGCCTACGAGCAGTACTTC,CASSQDRAGVAYEQYF
few,TRBD1,TRBJ2-6,TRBV12-5,TGTGCTAGTGGTCCGGACAGGGCCTTAATTTCCGTCCTGACTTTC,CASGPDRALISVLTF